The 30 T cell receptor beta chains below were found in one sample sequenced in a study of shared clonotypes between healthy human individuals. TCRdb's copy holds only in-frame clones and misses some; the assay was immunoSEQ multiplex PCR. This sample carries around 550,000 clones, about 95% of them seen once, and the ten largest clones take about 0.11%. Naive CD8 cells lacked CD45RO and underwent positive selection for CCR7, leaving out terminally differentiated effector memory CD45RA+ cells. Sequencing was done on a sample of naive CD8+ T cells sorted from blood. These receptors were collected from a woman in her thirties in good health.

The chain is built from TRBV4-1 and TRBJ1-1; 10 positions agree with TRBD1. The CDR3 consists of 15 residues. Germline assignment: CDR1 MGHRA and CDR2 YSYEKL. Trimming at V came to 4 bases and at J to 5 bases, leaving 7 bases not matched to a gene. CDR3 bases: TGCGCCAGCAGCCTGGGGGACAGGGGATGGACTGAAGCTTTCTTT. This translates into CASSLGDRGWTEAFF.

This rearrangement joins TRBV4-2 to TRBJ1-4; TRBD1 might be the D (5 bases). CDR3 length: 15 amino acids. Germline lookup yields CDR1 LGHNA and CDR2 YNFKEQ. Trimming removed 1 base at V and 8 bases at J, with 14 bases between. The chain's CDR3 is CASSQGGGREEKLFF. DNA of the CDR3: TGTGCCAGCAGCCAAGGGGGGGGACGTGAGGAAAAACTGTTTTTT.

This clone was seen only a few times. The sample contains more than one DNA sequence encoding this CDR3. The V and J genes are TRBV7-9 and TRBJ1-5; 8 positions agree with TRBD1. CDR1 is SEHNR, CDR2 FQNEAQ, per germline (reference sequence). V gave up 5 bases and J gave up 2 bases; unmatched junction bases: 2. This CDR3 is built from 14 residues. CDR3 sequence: CASSPGGGNQPQHF. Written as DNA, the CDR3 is TGTGCCAGCAGCCCAGGGGGCGGCAATCAGCCCCAGCATTTT.

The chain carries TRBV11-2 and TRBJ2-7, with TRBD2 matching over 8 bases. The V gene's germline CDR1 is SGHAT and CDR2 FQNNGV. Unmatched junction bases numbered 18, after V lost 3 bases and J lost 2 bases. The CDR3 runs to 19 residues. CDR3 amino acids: CASSFGTPGLAASPYEQYF. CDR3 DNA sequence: TGTGCCAGCAGCTTCGGGACTCCAGGACTAGCCGCCAGCCCCTACGAGCAGTACTTC.

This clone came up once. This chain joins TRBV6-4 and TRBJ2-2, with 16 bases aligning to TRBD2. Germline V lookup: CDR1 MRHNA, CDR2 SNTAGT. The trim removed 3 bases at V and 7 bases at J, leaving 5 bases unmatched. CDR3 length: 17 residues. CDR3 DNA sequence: TGTGCCAGCAGTGATCGGGGACTAGCGGGAGGGGACGGGGAGCTGTTTTTT. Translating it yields CASSDRGLAGGDGELFF.

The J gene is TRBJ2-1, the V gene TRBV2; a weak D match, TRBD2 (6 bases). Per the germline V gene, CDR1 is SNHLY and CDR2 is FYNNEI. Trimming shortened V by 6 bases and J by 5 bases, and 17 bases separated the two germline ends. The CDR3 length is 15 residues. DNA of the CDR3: TGTGCCAGCAGCGGGACGGGACTCTCGCACAATGAGCAGTTCTTC. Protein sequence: CASSGTGLSHNEQFF.

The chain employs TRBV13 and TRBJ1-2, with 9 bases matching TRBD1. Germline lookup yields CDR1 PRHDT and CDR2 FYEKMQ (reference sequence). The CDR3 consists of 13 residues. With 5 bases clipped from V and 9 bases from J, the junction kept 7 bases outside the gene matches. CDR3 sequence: CASSEGTGLSYTF. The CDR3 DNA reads TGTGCCAGCAGCGAAGGGACAGGGTTGAGCTACACCTTC.

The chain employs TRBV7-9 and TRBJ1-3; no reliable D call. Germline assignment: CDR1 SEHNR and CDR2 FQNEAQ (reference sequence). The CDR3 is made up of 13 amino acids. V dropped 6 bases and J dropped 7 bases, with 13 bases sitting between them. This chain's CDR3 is CASSEGGGNTIYF. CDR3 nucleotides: TGTGCCAGCAGTGAGGGTGGAGGGAACACCATATATTTT.

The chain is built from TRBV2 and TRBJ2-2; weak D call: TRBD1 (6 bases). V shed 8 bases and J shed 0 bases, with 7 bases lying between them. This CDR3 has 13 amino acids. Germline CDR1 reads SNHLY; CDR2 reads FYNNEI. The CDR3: CASRDTNTGELFF. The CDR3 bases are TGTGCCAGCCGGGACACGAACACCGGGGAGCTGTTTTTT. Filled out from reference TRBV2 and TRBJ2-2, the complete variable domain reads EPEVTQTPSHQVTQMGQEVILRCVPISNHLYFYWYRQILGQKVEFLVSFYNNEISEKSEIFDDQFSVERPDGSNFTLKIRSTKLEDSAMYFCASRDTNTGELFFGEGSRLTVL.

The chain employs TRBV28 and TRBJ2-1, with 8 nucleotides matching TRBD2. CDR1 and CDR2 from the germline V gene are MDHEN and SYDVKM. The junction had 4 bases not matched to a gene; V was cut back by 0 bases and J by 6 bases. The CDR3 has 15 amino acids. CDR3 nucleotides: TGTGCCAGCAGTTTATGGGGCGGGAGGAGCAATGAGCAGTTCTTC. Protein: CASSLWGGRSNEQFF.

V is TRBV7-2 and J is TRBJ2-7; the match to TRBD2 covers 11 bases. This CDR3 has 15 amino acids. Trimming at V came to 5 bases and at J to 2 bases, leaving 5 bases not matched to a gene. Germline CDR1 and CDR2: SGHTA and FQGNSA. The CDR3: CASSDVAGGPYEQYF. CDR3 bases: TGTGCCAGCAGCGACGTAGCGGGAGGGCCCTACGAGCAGTACTTC.

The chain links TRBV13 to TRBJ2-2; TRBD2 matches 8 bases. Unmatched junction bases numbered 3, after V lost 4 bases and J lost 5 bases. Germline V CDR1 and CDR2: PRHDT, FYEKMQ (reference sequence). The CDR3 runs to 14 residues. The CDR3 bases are TGTGCCAGCAGCTCCGGGGGGGATACCGGGGAGCTGTTTTTT. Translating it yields CASSSGGDTGELFF.

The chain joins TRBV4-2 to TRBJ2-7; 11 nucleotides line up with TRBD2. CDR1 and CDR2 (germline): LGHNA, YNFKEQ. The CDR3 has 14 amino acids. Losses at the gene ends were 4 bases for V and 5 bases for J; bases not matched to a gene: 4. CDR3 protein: CASSPGLAGHEQYF. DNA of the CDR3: TGTGCCAGCAGCCCAGGACTAGCGGGTCACGAGCAGTACTTC.

The CDR3 sequence is CASSIRVSELFF. CDR3 nucleotide sequence: TGCGCCAGCAGCATCAGGGTAAGTGAACTGTTTTTT. The V and J genes are TRBV4-1 and TRBJ1-4; possible D gene TRBD1, 5 bases. Per germline, CDR1 MGHRA and CDR2 YSYEKL. The CDR3 totals 12 residues. V lost 5 bases to trimming and J lost 12 bases, with 13 bases between them.

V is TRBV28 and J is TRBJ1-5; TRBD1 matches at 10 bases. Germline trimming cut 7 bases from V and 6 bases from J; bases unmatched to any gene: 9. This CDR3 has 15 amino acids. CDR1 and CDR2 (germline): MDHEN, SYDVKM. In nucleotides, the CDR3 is TGTGCCAGCATTCGAGGGACAGGGGTGGTTCAGCCCCAGCATTTT. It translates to CASIRGTGVVQPQHF.

In nucleotides, the CDR3 is TGTGCCAGACCGAGACTATGCGAAAAACTGTTTTTT. This gives the protein CARPRLCEKLFF. The chain uses TRBV21-1 and TRBJ1-4. TRBV21-1 is listed as a pseudogene. The CDR3 has 12 residues.

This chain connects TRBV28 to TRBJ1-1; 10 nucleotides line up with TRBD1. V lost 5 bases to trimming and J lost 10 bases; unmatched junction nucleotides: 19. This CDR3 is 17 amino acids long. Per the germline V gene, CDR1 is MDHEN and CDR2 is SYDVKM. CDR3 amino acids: CASSPFLLLGQGGLAFF. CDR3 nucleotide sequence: TGTGCCAGCAGTCCTTTCCTCCTCCTAGGACAGGGGGGCTTAGCTTTCTTT.

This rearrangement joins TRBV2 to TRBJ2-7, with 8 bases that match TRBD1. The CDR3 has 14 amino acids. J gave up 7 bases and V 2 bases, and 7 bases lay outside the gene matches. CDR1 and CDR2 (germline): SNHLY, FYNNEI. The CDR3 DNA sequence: TGTGCCAGCAGTGAATGGCCCAGGGGGCGTGAGCAGTACTTC. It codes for CASSEWPRGREQYF.

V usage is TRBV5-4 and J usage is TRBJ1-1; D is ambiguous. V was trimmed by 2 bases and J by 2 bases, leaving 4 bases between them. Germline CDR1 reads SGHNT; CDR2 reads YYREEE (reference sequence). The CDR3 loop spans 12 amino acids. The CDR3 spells CASSFHNTEAFF. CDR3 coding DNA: TGTGCCAGCAGCTTCCACAACACTGAAGCTTTCTTT.

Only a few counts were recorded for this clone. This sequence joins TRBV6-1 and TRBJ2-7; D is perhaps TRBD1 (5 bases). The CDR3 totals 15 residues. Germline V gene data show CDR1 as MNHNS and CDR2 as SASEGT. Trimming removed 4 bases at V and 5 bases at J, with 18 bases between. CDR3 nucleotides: TGTGCCAGCAGTGTACCAGGGTTTAGCAGAGACGAGCAGTACTTC. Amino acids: CASSVPGFSRDEQYF.

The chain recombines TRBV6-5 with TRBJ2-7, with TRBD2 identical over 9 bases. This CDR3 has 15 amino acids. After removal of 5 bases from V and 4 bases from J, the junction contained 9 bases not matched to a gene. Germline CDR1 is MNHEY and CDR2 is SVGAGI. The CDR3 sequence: CASSPPGSGSYEQYF. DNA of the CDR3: TGTGCCAGCAGTCCCCCTGGTAGCGGGAGTTACGAGCAGTACTTC.

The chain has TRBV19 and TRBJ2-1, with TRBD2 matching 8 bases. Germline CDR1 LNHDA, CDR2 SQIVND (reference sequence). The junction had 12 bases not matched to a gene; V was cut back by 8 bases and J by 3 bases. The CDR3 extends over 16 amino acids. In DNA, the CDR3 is TGTGCCAGTTCTCCTTTATTTAGCGGGAACTACAATGAGCAGTTCTTC. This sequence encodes CASSPLFSGNYNEQFF.

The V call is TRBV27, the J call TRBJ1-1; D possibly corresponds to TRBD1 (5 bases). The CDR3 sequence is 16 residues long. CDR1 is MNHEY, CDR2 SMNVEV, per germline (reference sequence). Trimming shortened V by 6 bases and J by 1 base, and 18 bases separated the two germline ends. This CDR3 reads CASRRGEGEGNTEAFF. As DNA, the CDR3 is TGTGCCAGCAGGCGCGGGGAAGGGGAGGGGAACACTGAAGCTTTCTTT.

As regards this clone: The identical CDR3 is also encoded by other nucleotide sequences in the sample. As DNA, the CDR3 is TGTGCCAGTAGTATCAGCGGCTACAATGAGCAGTTCTTC. Translating it yields CASSISGYNEQFF. The chain carries TRBV19 and TRBJ2-1, with D tentatively TRBD2 (5 bases). The CDR3 spans 13 residues. V was trimmed by 3 bases and J by 3 bases, leaving 6 bases between them. Germline V gene data show CDR1 as LNHDA and CDR2 as SQIVND (reference sequence).

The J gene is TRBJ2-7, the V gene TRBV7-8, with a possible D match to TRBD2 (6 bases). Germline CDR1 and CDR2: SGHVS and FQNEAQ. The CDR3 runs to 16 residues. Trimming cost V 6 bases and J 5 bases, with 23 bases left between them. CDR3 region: CASSSTIGGRLHEQYF. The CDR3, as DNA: TGTGCCAGCAGTTCGACTATTGGTGGGAGGTTGCACGAGCAGTACTTC.

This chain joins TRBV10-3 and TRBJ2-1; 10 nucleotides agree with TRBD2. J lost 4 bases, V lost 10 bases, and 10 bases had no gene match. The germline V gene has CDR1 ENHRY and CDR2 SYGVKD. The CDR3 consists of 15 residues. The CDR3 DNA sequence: TGTGCCACCGGGACTAGCGATGGAAAATACAATGAGCAGTTCTTC. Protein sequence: CATGTSDGKYNEQFF.

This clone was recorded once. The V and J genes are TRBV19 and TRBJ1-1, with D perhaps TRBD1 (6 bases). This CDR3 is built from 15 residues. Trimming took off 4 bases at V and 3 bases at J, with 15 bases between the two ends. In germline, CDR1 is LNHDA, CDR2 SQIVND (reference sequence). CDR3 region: CASSNDRLGDTEAFF. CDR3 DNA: TGTGCCAGTAGTAATGACAGGCTGGGGGACACTGAAGCTTTCTTT.

CDR3 sequence: CASSTSDRDYEQYF. The CDR3 coding sequence is TGTGCCAGCAGCACCTCGGACAGGGACTACGAGCAGTACTTC. V gene TRBV9 combines with J gene TRBJ2-7, with 8 bases aligning to TRBD1. V was pared by 4 bases and J by 3 bases, with 6 bases of the junction left unmatched. The germline V gene encodes CDR1 SGDLS and CDR2 YYNGEE. The CDR3 contains 14 residues.

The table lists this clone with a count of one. The CDR3 DNA reads as TGTGCCAGCAGGGCGGCGCGCGATGAGCAGTTCTTC. This sequence encodes CASRAARDEQFF. The genes are TRBV25-1 and TRBJ2-1; D is uncertain. Trimming shortened V by 6 bases and J by 8 bases, and 11 bases separated the two germline ends. The length of the CDR3 is 12 residues. CDR1 and CDR2 (germline): MGHDK, SYGVNS.

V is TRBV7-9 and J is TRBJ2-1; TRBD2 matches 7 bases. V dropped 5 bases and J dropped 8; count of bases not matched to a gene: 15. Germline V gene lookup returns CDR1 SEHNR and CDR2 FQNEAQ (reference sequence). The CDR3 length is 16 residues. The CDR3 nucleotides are TGTGCCAGCAGCCTGGCGGGGGAGGCCGGCAGGGATGAGCAGTTCTTC. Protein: CASSLAGEAGRDEQFF. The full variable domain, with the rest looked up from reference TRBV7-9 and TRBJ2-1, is DTGVSQNPRHKITKRGQNVTFRCDPISEHNRLYWYRQTLGQGPEFLTYFQNEAQLEKSRLLSDRFSAERPKGSFSTLEIQRTEQGDSAMYLCASSLAGEAGRDEQFFGPGTRLTVL.